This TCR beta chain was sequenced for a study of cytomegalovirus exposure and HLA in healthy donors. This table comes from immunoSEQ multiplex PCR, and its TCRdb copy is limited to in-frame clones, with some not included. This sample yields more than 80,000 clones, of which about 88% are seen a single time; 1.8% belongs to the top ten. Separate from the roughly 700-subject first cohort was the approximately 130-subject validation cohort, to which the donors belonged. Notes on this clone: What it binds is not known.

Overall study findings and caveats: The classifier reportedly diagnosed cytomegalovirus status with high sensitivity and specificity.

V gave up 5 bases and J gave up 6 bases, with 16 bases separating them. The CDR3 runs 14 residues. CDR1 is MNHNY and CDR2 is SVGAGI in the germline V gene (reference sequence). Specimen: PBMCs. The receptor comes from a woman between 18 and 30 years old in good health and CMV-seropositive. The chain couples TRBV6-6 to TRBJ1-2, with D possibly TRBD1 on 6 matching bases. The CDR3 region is CASSRLQGGHGYTF. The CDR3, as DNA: TGTGCCAGCAGTCGCCTACAGGGTGGGCATGGCTACACCTTC.